The T cell receptor beta chain under discussion was sequenced for a study of CD8+ T cells in alopecia areata. Study-wide results and limits: In scalp and blood, many expanded lesional clones persisted during tofacitinib.

This clone was seen a handful of times. Its antigen is currently unknown. Sequencing templates came from extracted RNA that was reverse transcribed into cDNA. The table came from immunoSEQ multiplex PCR; TCRdb's copy has only in-frame clones and leaves some out. The sample consists of a few hundred thousand clones, approximately 72% of them appearing once. The sample's treatment: oral pan-JAK inhibitor, 5-10 mg twice daily. The study team obtained lesional scalp punch biopsies and peripheral blood from alopecia areata patients. Germline CDR1 SGHRS, CDR2 YFSETQ. CDR3 length: 11 amino acids. Trimming took 6 bases from V and 1 from J, leaving 4 bases between them.

The origin of this receptor is a human donor with alopecia areata. Sequenced material: CD4+ T cells sorted from blood, taken at approximately week 42, from a patient treated with tofacitinib. This rearrangement joins TRBV5-1 to TRBJ2-5, with unresolved D. The CDR3 protein is CASNLQETQYF. In nucleotides, the CDR3 is TGCGCCAGCAACCTCCAAGAGACCCAGTACTTC.